This entry is about one T cell receptor beta chain. Per germline, CDR1 LGHNA and CDR2 YSLEER. V gave up 5 bases and J gave up 8 bases; unmatched junction bases: 12. CDR3 length: 16 amino acids. The repertoire was sequenced with immunoSEQ multiplex PCR; TCRdb's copy has only in-frame clones and lacks some. The sample lists approximately 660,000 clones; roughly 88% were seen once. This sample stems from a study of shared T cell receptors in the human thymus. A further study also used this sample, focusing on human thymus T cells. This second study says: Related work found strong thymic repertoire overlap between unrelated individuals.

The chain recombines TRBV4-3 with TRBJ2-1; 10 bases are a match to TRBD2. The sample was thymocytes. This TCR was sampled from a boy in the first two years of life with a congenital heart defect. CDR3 residues: CASSIEKREGPHEQFF. CDR3 nucleotide sequence: TGCGCCAGCAGCATCGAGAAGCGGGAGGGCCCGCATGAGCAGTTCTTC.